This is a list of T cell receptor beta chains from one sample in a study of CD8+CD57+ T cells in acquired aplastic anemia. TCRdb re-called the reads with MiXCR, one entry per CDR3 protein. In the table there are roughly 150,000 distinct CDR3 sequences, around 48% of which are singletons. Sample: sorted CD4+, CD8+, or CD8+CD57+ T cells (not recorded which) from PBMCs. These receptors all come from a human donor with aplastic anemia. Both conserved end residues are part of each CDR3. D genes are given only for firm matches. Some rows have no size entry. The others give once, few or many, or a class for an expanded clone.

j_call cdr3_length v_call clone_size d_call cdr3_aa cdr3_nt
TRBJ1-3 17 TRBV18 few TRBD1 CASSPIDRAAIGNTIYF TGTGCCAGCTCACCCATTGACAGGGCGGCTATAGGAAACACCATATATTTT
TRBJ2-7 15 TRBV9 once TRBD1 CASSVGTGGGYEQYF TGTGCCAGCAGCGTAGGGACAGGGGGCGGGTACGAGCAGTACTTC
TRBJ2-1 15 TRBV19 - TRBD2 CASSSLAGSWNEQFF TGTGCCAGTAGTAGTCTAGCGGGGTCGTGGAATGAGCAGTTCTTC
TRBJ1-5 13 TRBV25-1 - - CASSESGARPQHF TGTGCCAGCAGTGAGTCAGGGGCTCGGCCCCAGCATTTT
TRBJ2-4 13 TRBV20-1 few - CSAKGTDKNIQCF TGCAGTGCTAAGGGGACGGACAAAAACATTCAGTGCTTC
TRBJ2-1 14 TRBV15 many TRBD2 CATRGTSEYNEQFF TGTGCCACCAGAGGGACTAGCGAATACAATGAGCAGTTCTTC
TRBJ1-1 13 TRBV10-3 few - CAISGAQNTEAFF TGTGCCATCAGTGGGGCCCAGAACACTGAAGCTTTCTTT
TRBJ2-1 16 TRBV12-3/TRBV12-4 - TRBD2 CASRPSGPSSYNEQFF TGTGCCAGCAGACCTAGCGGTCCTAGCTCCTACAATGAGCAGTTCTTC
TRBJ1-4 13 TRBV20-1 - - CSARDREGEKLFF TGCAGTGCTAGAGACAGGGAGGGCGAAAAACTGTTTTTT
TRBJ2-2 15 TRBV5-1 - - CASSGSGASTVELFF TGCGCCAGCAGCGGGTCAGGGGCTAGCACCGTGGAGCTGTTTTTT
TRBJ1-2 15 TRBV5-1 many - CASSLAGTANYGYTF TGCGCCAGCAGCTTGGCAGGGACCGCGAACTATGGCTACACCTTC
TRBJ2-7 15 TRBV20-1 many - CSARARALPSYEQYF TGCAGTGCTAGAGCTAGGGCCCTCCCTTCCTACGAGCAGTACTTC
TRBJ1-2 12 TRBV2 - - CASTEGNYGYTF TGTGCCAGCACGGAGGGAAACTATGGCTACACCTTC
TRBJ2-7 15 TRBV6-1 many TRBD1 CASSLLDRGSYEQYF TGTGCCAGCAGCCTATTGGACAGGGGCTCCTACGAGCAGTACTTC
TRBJ2-5 11 TRBV5-1 many - CASSFSETQYF TGCGCCAGCAGCTTCTCAGAGACCCAGTACTTC
TRBJ1-2 17 TRBV7-7 many - CASSFIPSRGINYGYTF TGTGCTAGCAGCTTTATACCCTCTCGAGGTATCAACTATGGCTACACCTTC
TRBJ1-2 14 TRBV24-1 - - CATVREGGAYGYTF TGTGCCACCGTACGGGAGGGAGGGGCTTATGGCTACACCTTC
TRBJ2-1 15 TRBV24-1 - TRBD1 CATSGGQGAYDEQFF TGTGCCACCAGTGGCGGACAGGGGGCTTATGATGAGCAGTTCTTC
TRBJ2-5 14 TRBV20-1 - - CSARLPQGAETQYF TGCAGTGCTAGATTACCACAAGGAGCAGAGACCCAGTACTTC
TRBJ1-3 13 TRBV2 - - CASSVHDGNTIYF TGTGCCAGCAGTGTTCATGATGGAAACACCATATATTTT
TRBJ1-1 17 TRBV5-5 many TRBD1 CASSYQPATGTNTEAFF TGTGCCAGCAGCTACCAGCCGGCGACAGGGACCAACACTGAAGCTTTCTTT
TRBJ2-7 15 TRBV5-1 - TRBD1 CASRGDRGGSYEQYF TGCGCCAGCAGGGGGGACAGGGGAGGTTCCTACGAGCAGTACTTC
TRBJ2-7 13 TRBV28 few - CASKTGIGWEQYF TGTGCCAGCAAAACAGGGATAGGGTGGGAGCAGTACTTC
TRBJ2-2 14 TRBV15 - - CATSGGLNTGELFF TGTGCCACCAGCGGGGGTTTGAACACCGGGGAGCTGTTTTTT
TRBJ1-5 13 TRBV29-1 - - CSVEWDPGQPQHF TGCAGCGTGGAATGGGACCCGGGGCAGCCCCAGCATTTT
TRBJ2-3 15 TRBV11-3 many - CASSLGSIGADTQYF TGTGCCAGCAGCTTAGGGAGTATCGGCGCAGATACGCAGTATTTT
TRBJ1-2 12 TRBV19 - - CASSIQGYGYTF TGTGCCAGTAGTATCCAGGGGTATGGCTACACCTTC
TRBJ2-5 16 TRBV4-2 many TRBD2 CASSHTSGRKGETQYF TGTGCCAGCAGCCATACTAGCGGGAGGAAGGGGGAGACCCAGTACTTC
TRBJ1-2 12 TRBV10-3 - - CAISGQDYGYTF TGTGCCATCAGTGGACAGGACTATGGCTACACCTTC
TRBJ1-5 16 TRBV15 - TRBD1 CATSLQGPDSNQPQHF TGTGCCACCAGCCTACAGGGGCCCGATAGCAATCAGCCCCAGCATTTT
TRBJ2-3 15 TRBV28 few TRBD1 CAIESGQGETDTQYF TGTGCCATCGAATCGGGACAGGGGGAGACAGATACGCAGTATTTT
TRBJ2-1 14 TRBV19 - TRBD2 CASNGLAGGNEQFF TGTGCCAGCAATGGACTAGCGGGGGGCAATGAGCAGTTCTTC
TRBJ2-5 19 TRBV10-1 many - CASRHFSRPVGGRRETQYF TGCGCCAGCAGACATTTTTCGAGACCAGTTGGGGGTCGTAGGGAGACCCAGTACTTC
TRBJ2-4 15 TRBV25-1 - - CASTWGGNGKNIQYF TGTGCCAGCACTTGGGGCGGGAACGGCAAAAACATTCAGTACTTC
TRBJ2-1 13 TRBV7-3 many - CASSLWAADEQFF TGTGCCAGCAGCTTGTGGGCGGCCGATGAGCAGTTCTTC
TRBJ1-1 14 TRBV6-5 many - CASSLPTAVNEAFF TGTGCCAGCAGCTTACCGACAGCGGTGAATGAAGCTTTCTTT
TRBJ1-5 14 TRBV6-2/TRBV6-3 few - CASSWDTYNQPQHF TGTGCCAGCAGCTGGGACACCTACAATCAGCCCCAGCATTTT
TRBJ2-6 18 TRBV5-4 many - CASSLDSHGNSGANVLTF TGTGCCAGCAGCTTGGACAGCCATGGAAACTCTGGGGCCAACGTCCTGACTTTC
TRBJ2-7 13 TRBV5-8 many - CASSKGLLSEQYF TGTGCCAGCAGCAAAGGACTCCTCAGCGAGCAGTACTTC
TRBJ2-7 14 TRBV12-3/TRBV12-4 many TRBD2 CASIHSGRANEQYF TGTGCCAGCATCCATAGCGGGAGGGCCAACGAGCAGTACTTC
TRBJ1-6 15 TRBV12-3/TRBV12-4 - - CASSLTGFNNSPLHF TGTGCCAGCAGTTTAACCGGTTTCAATAATTCACCCCTCCACTTT
TRBJ2-3 18 TRBV4-2 - - CASSRKVGVASWADTQYF TGTGCCAGCAGCCGGAAGGTAGGGGTGGCCAGCTGGGCAGATACGCAGTATTTT
TRBJ2-3 16 TRBV20-1 - - CSAPTAGYGSADTQYF TGCAGTGCTCCGACGGCGGGGTATGGGAGCGCAGATACGCAGTATTTT
TRBJ2-2 14 TRBV19 - - CASRQGTNTGELFF TGTGCCAGTAGGCAGGGTACCAACACCGGGGAGCTGTTTTTT
TRBJ2-7 14 TRBV9 - TRBD1 CASSGGQGANEQYF TGTGCCAGCAGCGGAGGACAGGGGGCCAACGAGCAGTACTTC
TRBJ1-2 15 TRBV3-1 many - CASSQGSGWTTGYTF TGTGCCAGCAGCCAAGGGTCGGGATGGACCACTGGCTACACCTTC
TRBJ2-2 15 TRBV7-8 - - CASSPRKANTGELFF TGTGCCAGCAGCCCGCGAAAAGCGAACACCGGGGAGCTGTTTTTT